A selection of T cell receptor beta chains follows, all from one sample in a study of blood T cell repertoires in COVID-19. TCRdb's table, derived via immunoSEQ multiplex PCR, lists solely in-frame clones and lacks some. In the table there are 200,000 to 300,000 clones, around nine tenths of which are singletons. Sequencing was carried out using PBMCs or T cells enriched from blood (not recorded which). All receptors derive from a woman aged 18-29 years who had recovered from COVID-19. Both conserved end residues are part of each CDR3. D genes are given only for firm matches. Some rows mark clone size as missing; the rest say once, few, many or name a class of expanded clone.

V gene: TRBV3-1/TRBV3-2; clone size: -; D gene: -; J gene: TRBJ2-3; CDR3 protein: CASSQVLGAFMQYF; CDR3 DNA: TGTGCCAGCAGCCAAGTTTTAGGGGCTTTTATGCAGTATTTT
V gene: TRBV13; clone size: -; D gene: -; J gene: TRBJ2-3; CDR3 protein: CASIGEGTDTQYF; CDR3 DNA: TGTGCCAGCATAGGGGAAGGGACAGATACGCAGTATTTT
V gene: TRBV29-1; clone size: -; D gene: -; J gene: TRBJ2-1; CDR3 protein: CSVRRPSYNEQFF; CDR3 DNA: TGCAGCGTTCGGAGGCCCTCCTACAATGAGCAGTTCTTC
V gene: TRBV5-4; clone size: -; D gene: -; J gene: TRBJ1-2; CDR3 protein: CASSLEAGWIGYTF; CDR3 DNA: TGTGCCAGCAGCTTGGAGGCAGGGTGGATTGGCTACACCTTC
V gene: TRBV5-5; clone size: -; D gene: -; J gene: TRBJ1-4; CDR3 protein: CASSLEIPIWETNEKLFF; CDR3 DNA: TGTGCCAGCAGCTTGGAGATTCCCATCTGGGAGACTAATGAAAAACTGTTTTTT
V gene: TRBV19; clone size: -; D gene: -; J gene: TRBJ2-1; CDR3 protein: CASSIGPAAIVDEQFF; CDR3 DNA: TGTGCCAGTAGTATAGGCCCAGCGGCTATCGTCGATGAGCAGTTCTTC
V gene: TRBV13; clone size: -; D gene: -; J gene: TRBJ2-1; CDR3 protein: CASTRGASYNEQFF; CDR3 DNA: TGTGCCAGCACCAGGGGAGCGTCCTACAATGAGCAGTTCTTC
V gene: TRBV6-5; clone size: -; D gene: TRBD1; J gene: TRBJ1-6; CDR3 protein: CASSYDRGNSPLHF; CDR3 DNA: TGTGCCAGCAGTTACGACAGGGGGAATTCACCCCTCCACTTT
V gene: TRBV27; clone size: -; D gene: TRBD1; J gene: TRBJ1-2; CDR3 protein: CASSFGFGQGAYGYTF; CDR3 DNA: TGTGCCAGCAGTTTTGGATTTGGACAGGGGGCGTATGGCTACACCTTC
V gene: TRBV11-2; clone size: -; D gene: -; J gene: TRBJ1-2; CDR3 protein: CASSLAGVVDGYTF; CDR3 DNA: TGTGCCAGCAGCTTAGCCGGGGTGGTTGATGGCTACACCTTC
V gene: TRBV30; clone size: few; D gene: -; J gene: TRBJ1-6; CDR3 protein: CAWSRDGGSNSPLHF; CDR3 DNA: TGTGCCTGGAGTCGCGACGGGGGGAGTAATTCACCCCTCCACTTT
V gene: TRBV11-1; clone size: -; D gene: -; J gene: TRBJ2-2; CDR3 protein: CASSLTGPGELFF; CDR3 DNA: TGTGCCAGCAGCCTAACAGGGCCCGGGGAGCTGTTTTTT
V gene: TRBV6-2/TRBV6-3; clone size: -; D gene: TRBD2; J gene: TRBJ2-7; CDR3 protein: CASSYSGGGTYEQYF; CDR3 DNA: TGTGCCAGCAGTTACTCCGGCGGGGGGACCTACGAGCAGTACTTC
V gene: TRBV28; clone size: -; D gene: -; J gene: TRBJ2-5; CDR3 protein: CASSTRGAALGETQYF; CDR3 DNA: TGTGCCAGCAGTACTCGGGGGGCCGCGCTAGGAGAGACCCAGTACTTC
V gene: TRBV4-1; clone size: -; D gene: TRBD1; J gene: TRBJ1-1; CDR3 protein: CASSQVPGGTEAFF; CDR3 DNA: TGCGCCAGCAGCCAAGTCCCAGGGGGCACTGAAGCTTTCTTT
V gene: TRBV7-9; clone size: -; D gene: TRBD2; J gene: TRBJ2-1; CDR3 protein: CASSLGGLAAVDGFF; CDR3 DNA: TGTGCCAGCAGCTTAGGTGGACTAGCGGCCGTGGATGGGTTCTTC
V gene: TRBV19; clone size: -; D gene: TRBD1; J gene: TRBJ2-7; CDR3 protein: CASKETGRGYEQYF; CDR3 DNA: TGTGCCAGTAAAGAGACAGGGAGAGGCTACGAGCAGTACTTC
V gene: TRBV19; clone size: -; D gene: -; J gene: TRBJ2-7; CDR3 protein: CASRDTGEDYEQYF; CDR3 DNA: TGTGCCAGTAGGGATACGGGGGAAGACTACGAGCAGTACTTC
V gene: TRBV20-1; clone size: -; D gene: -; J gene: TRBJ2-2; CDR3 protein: CSASLPEGESTGELFF; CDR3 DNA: TGCAGTGCTAGTCTCCCTGAGGGCGAAAGCACCGGGGAGCTGTTTTTT
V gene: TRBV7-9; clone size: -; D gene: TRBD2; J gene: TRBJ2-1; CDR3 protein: CASSLGSGRAGNEQFF; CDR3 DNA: TGTGCCAGCAGCTTAGGTAGCGGGAGGGCCGGCAATGAGCAGTTCTTC
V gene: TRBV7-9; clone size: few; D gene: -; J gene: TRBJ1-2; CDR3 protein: CASSLTVISNYGYTF; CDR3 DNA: TGTGCCAGCAGCTTAACGGTGATATCTAACTATGGCTACACCTTC
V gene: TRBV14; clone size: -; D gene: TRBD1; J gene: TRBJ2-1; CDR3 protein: CASSQDPGQVYNEQFF; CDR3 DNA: TGTGCCAGCAGCCAAGATCCCGGACAGGTCTACAATGAGCAGTTCTTC
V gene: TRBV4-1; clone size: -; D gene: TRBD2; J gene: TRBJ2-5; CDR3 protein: CASSQLQGRGTQYF; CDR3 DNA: TGCGCCAGCAGCCAGTTACAAGGGAGGGGGACCCAGTACTTC
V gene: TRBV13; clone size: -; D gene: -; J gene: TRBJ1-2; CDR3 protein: CASSPERGAANYGYTF; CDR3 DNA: TGTGCCAGCAGCCCCGAGCGGGGGGCTGCTAACTATGGCTACACCTTC
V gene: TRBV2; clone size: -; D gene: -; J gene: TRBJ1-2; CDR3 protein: CASSRHGVTGYYGYTF; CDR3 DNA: TGTGCCAGCAGTAGACACGGAGTAACAGGGTACTATGGCTACACCTTC
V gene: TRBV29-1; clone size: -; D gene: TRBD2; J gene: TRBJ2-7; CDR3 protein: CSVVREGSYEQYF; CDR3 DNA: TGCAGCGTTGTTCGGGAGGGCTCCTACGAGCAGTACTTC
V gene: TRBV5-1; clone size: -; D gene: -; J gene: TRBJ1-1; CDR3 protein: CASSLSNWNTEAFF; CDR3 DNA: TGCGCCAGCAGCTTGTCGAACTGGAACACTGAAGCTTTCTTT
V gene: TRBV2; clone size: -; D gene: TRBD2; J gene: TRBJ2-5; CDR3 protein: CASNWASGGGETQYF; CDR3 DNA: TGTGCCAGCAATTGGGCTAGCGGGGGGGGTGAGACCCAGTACTTC
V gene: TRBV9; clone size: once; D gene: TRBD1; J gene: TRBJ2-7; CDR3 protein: CASSVDSGTGSYEQYF; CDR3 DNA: TGTGCCAGCAGCGTAGACTCTGGGACAGGCTCCTACGAGCAGTACTTC
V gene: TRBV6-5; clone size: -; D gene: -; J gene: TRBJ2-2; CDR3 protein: CASRQPGPAGELFF; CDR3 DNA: TGTGCCAGCAGGCAACCGGGTCCGGCCGGGGAGCTGTTTTTT
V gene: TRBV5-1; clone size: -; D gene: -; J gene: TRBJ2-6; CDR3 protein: CASSSLQGSGANVLTF; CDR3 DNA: TGCGCCAGCAGCTCACTGCAGGGTTCTGGGGCCAACGTCCTGACTTTC
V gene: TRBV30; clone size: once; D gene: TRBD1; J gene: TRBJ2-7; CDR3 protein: CAWSGQGYEQYF; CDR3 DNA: TGTGCCTGGAGTGGACAGGGTTACGAGCAGTACTTC
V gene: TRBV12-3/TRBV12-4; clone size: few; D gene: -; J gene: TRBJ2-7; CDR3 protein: CASSFGGGEQYF; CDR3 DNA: TGTGCCAGCAGTTTCGGGGGAGGCGAGCAGTACTTC
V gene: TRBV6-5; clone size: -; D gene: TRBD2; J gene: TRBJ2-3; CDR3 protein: CASYVSSGSSDTQYF; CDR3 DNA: TGTGCCAGTTACGTATCTAGCGGGAGTTCCGATACGCAGTATTTT
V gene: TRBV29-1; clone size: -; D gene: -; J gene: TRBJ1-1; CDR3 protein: CSGGRLNTEAFF; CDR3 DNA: TGCAGCGGGGGACGGTTGAACACTGAAGCTTTCTTT
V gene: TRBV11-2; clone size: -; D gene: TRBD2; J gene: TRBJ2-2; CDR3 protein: CASSDRRLAGQAVAGELFF; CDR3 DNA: TGTGCCAGCAGCGACAGAAGACTAGCGGGCCAGGCCGTAGCCGGGGAGCTGTTTTTT